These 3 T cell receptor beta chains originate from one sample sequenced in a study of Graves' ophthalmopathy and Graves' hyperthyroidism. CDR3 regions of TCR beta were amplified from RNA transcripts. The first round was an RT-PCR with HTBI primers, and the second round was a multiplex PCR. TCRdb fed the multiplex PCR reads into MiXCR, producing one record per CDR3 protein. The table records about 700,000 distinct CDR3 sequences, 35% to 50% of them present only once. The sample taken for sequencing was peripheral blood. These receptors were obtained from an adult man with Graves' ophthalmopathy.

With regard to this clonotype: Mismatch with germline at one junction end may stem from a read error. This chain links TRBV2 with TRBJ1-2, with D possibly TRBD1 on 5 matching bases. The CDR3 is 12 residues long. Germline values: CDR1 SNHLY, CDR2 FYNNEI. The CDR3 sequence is CASGRGNYGYTF. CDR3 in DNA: TGTGCCAGCGGGCGGGGCAACTATGGTTACACCTTC.

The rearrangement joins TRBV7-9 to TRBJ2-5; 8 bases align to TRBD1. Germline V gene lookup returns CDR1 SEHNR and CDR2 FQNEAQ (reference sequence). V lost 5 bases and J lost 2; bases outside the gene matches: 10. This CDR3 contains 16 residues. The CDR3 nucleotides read TGTGCCAGCAGCGTAGTCTCAGGGGGCTATCAAGAGACCCAGTACTTC. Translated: CASSVVSGGYQETQYF.

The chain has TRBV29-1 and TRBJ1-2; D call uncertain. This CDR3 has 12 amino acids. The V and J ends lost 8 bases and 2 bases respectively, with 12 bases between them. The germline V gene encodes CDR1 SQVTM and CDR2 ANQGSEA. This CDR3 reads CSSYARNYGYTF. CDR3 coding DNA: TGCAGCAGTTATGCCCGAAACTATGGCTACACCTTC.